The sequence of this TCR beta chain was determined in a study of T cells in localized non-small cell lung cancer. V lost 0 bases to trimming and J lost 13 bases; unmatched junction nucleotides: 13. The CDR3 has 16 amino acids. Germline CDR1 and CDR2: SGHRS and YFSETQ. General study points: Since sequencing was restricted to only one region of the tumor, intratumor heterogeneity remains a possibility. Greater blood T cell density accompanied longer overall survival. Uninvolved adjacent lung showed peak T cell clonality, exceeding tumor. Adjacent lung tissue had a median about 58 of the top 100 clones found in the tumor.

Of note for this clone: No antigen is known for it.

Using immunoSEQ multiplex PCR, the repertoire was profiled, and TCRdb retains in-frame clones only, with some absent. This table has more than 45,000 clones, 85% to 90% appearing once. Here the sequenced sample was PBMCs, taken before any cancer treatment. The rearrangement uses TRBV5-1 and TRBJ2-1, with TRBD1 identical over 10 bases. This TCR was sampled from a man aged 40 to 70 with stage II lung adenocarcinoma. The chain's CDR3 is CASSLAGGYRDRGQFF. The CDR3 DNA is TGCGCCAGCAGCTTGGCCGGGGGTTACCGGGACAGGGGACAGTTCTTC.